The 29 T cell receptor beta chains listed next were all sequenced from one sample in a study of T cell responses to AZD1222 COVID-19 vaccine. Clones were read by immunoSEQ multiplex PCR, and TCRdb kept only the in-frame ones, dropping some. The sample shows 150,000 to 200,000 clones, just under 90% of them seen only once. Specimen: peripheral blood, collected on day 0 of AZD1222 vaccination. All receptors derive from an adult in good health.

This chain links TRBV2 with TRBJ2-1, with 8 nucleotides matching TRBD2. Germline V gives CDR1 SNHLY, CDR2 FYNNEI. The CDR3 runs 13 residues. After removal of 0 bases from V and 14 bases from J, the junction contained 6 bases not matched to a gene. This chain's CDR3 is CASSEAQGTREFF. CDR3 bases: TGTGCCAGCAGTGAAGCGCAGGGGACTAGAGAGTTCTTC.

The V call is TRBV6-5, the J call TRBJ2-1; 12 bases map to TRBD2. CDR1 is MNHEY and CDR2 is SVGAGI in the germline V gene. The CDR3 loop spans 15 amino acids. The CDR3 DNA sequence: TGTGCGAGCCTGCCGGGACTAGCGGGTTACAATGAGCAGTTCTTC. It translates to CASLPGLAGYNEQFF.

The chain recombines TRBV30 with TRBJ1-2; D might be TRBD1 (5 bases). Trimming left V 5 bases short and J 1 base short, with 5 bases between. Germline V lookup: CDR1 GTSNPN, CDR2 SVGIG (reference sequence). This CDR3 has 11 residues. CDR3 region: CAWQGNYGYTF. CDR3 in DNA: TGTGCCTGGCAGGGTAACTATGGCTACACCTTC.

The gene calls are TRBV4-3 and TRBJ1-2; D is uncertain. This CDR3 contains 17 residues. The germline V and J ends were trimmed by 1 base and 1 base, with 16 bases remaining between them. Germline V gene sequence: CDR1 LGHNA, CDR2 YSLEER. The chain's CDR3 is CASSQASDAGSNYGYTF. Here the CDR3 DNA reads TGCGCCAGCAGCCAAGCATCGGACGCGGGGAGTAACTATGGCTACACCTTC.

CDR3: CASSAAGGGVYGYTF. CDR3 in DNA: TGTGCCAGTAGTGCAGCAGGGGGAGGAGTCTATGGCTACACCTTC. The chain carries TRBV19 and TRBJ1-2; 7 bases are shared with TRBD1. Germline values: CDR1 LNHDA, CDR2 SQIVND (reference sequence). The CDR3 spans 15 residues. V lost 5 bases and J lost 4; bases outside the gene matches: 10.

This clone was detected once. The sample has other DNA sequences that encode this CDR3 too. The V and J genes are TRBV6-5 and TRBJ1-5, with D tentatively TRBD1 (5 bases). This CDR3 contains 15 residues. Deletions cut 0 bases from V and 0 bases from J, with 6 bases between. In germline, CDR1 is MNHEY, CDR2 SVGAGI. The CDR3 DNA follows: TGTGCCAGCAGTTACTCGGGGGATAGCAATCAGCCCCAGCATTTT. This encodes CASSYSGDSNQPQHF.

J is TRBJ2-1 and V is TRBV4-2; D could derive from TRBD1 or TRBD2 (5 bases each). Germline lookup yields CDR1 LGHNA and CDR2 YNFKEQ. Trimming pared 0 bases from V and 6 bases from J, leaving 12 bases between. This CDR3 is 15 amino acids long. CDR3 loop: CASSQDSPGTNEQFF. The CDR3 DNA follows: TGTGCCAGCAGCCAAGATTCCCCAGGGACCAATGAGCAGTTCTTC.

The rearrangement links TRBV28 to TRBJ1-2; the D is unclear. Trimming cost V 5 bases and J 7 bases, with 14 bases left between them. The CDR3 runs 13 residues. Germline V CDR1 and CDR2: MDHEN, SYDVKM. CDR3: CASSLGSGFGYTF. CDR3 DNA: TGTGCCAGCAGTCTGGGGTCGGGGTTTGGCTACACCTTC.

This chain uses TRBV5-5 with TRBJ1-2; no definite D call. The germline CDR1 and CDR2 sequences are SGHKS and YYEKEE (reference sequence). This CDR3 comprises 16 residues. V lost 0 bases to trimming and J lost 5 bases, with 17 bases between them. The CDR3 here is CASSLGQAATLYGYTF. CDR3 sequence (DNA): TGTGCCAGCAGCTTGGGCCAGGCCGCAACTTTATATGGCTACACCTTC.

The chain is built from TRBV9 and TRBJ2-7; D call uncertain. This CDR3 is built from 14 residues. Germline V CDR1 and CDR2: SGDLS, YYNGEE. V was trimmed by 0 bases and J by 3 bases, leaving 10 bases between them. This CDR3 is CASSVAGDNYEQYF. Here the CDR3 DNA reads TGTGCCAGCAGCGTAGCTGGCGACAACTACGAGCAGTACTTC.

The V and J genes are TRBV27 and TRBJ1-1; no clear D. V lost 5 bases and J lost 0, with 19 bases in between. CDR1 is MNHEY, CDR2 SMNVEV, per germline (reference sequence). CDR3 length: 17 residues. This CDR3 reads CASSPDRLMPMNTEAFF. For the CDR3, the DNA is TGTGCCAGCAGTCCCGACCGCCTAATGCCGATGAACACTGAAGCTTTCTTT.

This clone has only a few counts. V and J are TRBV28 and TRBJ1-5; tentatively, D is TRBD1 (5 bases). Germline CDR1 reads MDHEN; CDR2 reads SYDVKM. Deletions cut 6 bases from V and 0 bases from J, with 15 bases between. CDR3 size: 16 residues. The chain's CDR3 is CASSRLSGTSNQPQHF. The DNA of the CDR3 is TGTGCCAGCAGCCGCTTATCGGGGACTAGCAATCAGCCCCAGCATTTT.

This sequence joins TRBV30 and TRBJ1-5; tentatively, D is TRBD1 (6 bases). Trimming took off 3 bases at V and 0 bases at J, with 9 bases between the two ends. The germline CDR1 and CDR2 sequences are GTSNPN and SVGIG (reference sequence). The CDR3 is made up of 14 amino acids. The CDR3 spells CAWSTGYSNQPQHF. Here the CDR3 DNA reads TGTGCCTGGAGCACAGGGTATAGCAATCAGCCCCAGCATTTT.

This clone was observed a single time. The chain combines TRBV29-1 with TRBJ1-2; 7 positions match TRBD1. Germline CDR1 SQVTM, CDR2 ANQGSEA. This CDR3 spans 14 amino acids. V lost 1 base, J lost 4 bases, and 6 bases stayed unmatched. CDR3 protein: CSVEGDRVGYGYTF. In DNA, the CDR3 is TGCAGCGTTGAAGGAGACAGGGTAGGCTATGGCTACACCTTC.

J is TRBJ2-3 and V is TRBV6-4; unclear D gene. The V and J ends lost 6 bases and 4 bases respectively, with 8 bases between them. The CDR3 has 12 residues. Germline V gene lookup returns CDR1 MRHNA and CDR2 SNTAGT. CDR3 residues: CASRGPADTQYF. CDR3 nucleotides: TGTGCCAGCAGAGGTCCCGCAGATACGCAGTATTTT.

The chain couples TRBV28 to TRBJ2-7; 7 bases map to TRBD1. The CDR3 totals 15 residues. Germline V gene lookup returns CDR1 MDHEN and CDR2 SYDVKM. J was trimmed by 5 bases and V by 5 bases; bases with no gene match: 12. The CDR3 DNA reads TGTGCCAGCAGTGGGGGTCGGCAGGGGGTTCACGAGCAGTACTTC. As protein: CASSGGRQGVHEQYF.

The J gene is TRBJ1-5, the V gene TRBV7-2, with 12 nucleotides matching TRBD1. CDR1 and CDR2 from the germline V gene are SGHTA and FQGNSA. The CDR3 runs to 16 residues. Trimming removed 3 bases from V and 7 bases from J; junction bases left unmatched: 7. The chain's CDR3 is CASSFLGQGAQQPQHF. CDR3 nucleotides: TGTGCCAGCAGCTTTTTGGGACAGGGGGCCCAACAGCCCCAGCATTTT.

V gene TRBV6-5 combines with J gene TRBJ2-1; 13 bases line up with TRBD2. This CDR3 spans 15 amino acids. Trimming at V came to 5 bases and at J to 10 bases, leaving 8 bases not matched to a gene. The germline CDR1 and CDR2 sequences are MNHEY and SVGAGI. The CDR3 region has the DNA TGTGCCAGCAGTAGGACTAGCGGGGGCGCTTGGGAGCAGTTCTTC. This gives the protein CASSRTSGGAWEQFF.

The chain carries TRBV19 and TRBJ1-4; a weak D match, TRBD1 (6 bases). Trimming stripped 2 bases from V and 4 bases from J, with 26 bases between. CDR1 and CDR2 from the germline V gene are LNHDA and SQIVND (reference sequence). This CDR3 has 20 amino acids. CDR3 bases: TGTGCCAGTAGTATACCGCGGGAAATCAGGGGCCCGGACCGTAATGAAAAACTGTTTTTT. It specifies CASSIPREIRGPDRNEKLFF.

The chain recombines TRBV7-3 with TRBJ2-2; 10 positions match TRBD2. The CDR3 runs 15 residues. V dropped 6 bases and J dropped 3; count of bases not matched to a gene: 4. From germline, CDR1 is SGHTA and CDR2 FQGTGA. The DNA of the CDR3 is TGTGCCAGCAGTCCGGGACTAGCGCACACCGGGGAGCTGTTTTTT. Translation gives CASSPGLAHTGELFF.

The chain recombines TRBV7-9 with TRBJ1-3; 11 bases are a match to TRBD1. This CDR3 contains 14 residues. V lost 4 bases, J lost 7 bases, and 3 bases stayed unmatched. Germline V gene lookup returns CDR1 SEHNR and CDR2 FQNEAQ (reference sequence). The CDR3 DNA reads TGTGCCAGCAGCTCCGGACAGGGGGCGAACACCATATATTTT. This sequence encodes CASSSGQGANTIYF.

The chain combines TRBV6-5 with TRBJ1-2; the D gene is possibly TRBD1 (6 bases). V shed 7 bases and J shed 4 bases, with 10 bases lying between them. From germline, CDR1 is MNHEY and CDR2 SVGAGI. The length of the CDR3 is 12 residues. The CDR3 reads CASTPTGYGYTF. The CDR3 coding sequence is TGTGCCAGCACCCCGACAGGCTATGGCTACACCTTC.

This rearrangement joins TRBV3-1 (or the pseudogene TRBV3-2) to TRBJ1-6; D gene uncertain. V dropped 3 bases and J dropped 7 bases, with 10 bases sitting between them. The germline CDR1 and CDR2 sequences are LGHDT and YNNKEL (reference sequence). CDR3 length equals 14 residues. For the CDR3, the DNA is TGTGCCAGCAGCCAGGCTCCGGGGAATTCACCCCTCCACTTT. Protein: CASSQAPGNSPLHF.

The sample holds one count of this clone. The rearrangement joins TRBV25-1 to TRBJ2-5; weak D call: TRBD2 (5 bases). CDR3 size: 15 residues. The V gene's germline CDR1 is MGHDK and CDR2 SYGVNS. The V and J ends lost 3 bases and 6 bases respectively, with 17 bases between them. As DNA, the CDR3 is TGTGCCAGCAGTGAGGGAGAGGGATTTCAACAGACCCAGTACTTC. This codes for CASSEGEGFQQTQYF. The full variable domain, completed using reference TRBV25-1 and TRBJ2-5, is EADIYQTPRYLVIGTGKKITLECSQTMGHDKMYWYQQDPGMELHLIHYSYGVNSTEKGDLSSESTVSRIRTEHFPLTLESARPSHTSQYLCASSEGEGFQQTQYFGPGTRLLVL.

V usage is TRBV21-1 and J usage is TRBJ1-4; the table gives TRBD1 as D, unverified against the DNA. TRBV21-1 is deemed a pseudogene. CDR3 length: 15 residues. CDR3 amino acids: CASSKGGLLNEKLFF. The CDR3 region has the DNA TGTGCCAGCAGCAAAGGGGGCCTTCTTAATGAAAAACTGTTTTTT.

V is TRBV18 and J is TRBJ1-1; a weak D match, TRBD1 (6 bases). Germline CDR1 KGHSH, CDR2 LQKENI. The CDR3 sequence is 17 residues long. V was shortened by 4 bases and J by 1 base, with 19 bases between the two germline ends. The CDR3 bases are TGTGCCAGCTCACGTGACAGGCTACGCTTTGGGAACACTGAAGCTTTCTTT. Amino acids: CASSRDRLRFGNTEAFF.

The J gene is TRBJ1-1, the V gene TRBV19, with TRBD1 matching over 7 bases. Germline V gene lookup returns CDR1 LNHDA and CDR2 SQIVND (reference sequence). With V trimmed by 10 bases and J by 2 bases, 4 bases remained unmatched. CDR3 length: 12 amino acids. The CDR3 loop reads CATRDRNTEAFF. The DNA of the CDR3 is TGTGCCACCCGGGACAGAAACACTGAAGCTTTCTTT.

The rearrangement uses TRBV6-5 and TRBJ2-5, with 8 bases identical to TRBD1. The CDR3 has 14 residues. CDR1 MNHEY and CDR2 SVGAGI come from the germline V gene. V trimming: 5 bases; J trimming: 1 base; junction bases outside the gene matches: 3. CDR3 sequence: CASSRGTGQETQYF. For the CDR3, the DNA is TGTGCCAGCAGTCGGGGGACAGGCCAAGAGACCCAGTACTTC.

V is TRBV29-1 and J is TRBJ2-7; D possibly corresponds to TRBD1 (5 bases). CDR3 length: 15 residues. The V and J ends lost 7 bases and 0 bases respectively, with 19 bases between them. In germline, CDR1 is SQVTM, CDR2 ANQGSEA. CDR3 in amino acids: CSAKTGQEHSYEQYF. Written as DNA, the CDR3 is TGCAGCGCGAAAACAGGACAAGAACACTCCTACGAGCAGTACTTC.